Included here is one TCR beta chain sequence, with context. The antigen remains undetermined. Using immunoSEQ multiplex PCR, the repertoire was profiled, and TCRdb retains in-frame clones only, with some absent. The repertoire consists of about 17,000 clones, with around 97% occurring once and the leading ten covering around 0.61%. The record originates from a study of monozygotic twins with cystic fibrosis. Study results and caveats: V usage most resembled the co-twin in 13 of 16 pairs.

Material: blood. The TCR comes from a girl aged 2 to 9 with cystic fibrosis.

The chain's CDR3 is CASGLVDGTPYPYGYTF. The CDR3, as DNA: TGTGCTAGTGGTTTGGTAGACGGGACACCTTACCCCTATGGCTACACCTTC. V and J are TRBV12-5 and TRBJ1-2; D might be TRBD1 (6 bases). V shed 0 bases and J shed 4 bases, with 18 bases lying between them. The CDR3 is 17 amino acids. Germline V gives CDR1 LGHNT, CDR2 FRNRAP.